This T cell receptor beta chain was observed in a study of T cell responses to AZD1222 COVID-19 vaccine. With 6 bases removed from V and 4 bases from J, the gap between germline ends came to 9 bases. Germline V lookup: CDR1 LNHDA, CDR2 SQIVND (reference sequence). The length of the CDR3 is 12 residues. The assay was immunoSEQ multiplex PCR, and TCRdb's table has in-frame clones only and misses some. The sample has roughly 100,000 clones; 88% are singletons. V and J are TRBV19 and TRBJ1-1; D gene unclear. The TCR comes from an adult in good health. Material: peripheral blood, obtained on day 0 of AZD1222 vaccination. DNA for the CDR3: TGTGCCAGTAGAGCCCCAGCCACTGAAGCTTTCTTT. It codes for CASRAPATEAFF.